A single sample gave rise to the 7 T cell receptor beta chains below, sequenced in a study of T cell responses to AZD1222 COVID-19 vaccine. This table comes from immunoSEQ multiplex PCR, and its TCRdb copy is limited to in-frame clones, with some not included. The repertoire holds some 200,000 clones, with around 94% as singletons. The specimen was peripheral blood, collected 28 days after the second dose of the MenACWY control vaccine. The receptor set was obtained from an adult who received the MenACWY meningococcal vaccine as a control.

This chain connects TRBV27 to TRBJ2-1; D is unresolved. This CDR3 has 14 residues. The germline gives CDR1 MNHEY, CDR2 SMNVEV (reference sequence). V lost 2 bases to trimming and J lost 3 bases, with 8 bases between them. CDR3 protein: CASSLTGDYNEQFF. Written as DNA, the CDR3 is TGTGCCAGCAGTTTAACCGGAGACTACAATGAGCAGTTCTTC.

The chain carries TRBV6-2 or TRBV6-3 and TRBJ1-1; D unclear. V was clipped by 6 bases and J by 0 bases, with 26 bases between them. Germline CDR1 reads MNHEY; CDR2 reads SVGEGT. This CDR3 has 19 amino acids. The CDR3 reads CASRPHGQVNSVLNTEAFF. The CDR3 coding sequence is TGTGCCAGCAGGCCTCACGGGCAGGTTAATTCGGTTCTGAACACTGAAGCTTTCTTT.

Remarks on this clone: Other nucleotide sequences from this sample produce the same CDR3. The rearrangement joins TRBV5-1 to TRBJ1-4; 7 bases fit TRBD1. This CDR3 has 14 residues. Germline loops: CDR1 SGHRS, CDR2 YFSETQ. Trimming cost V 0 bases and J 8 bases; bases outside gene matches: 4. The CDR3, as DNA: TGCGCCAGCAGCTTGGGACAGGGCGGAGAAAAACTGTTTTTT. Encoded protein: CASSLGQGGEKLFF. The full variable domain, rest sourced from reference TRBV5-1 and TRBJ1-4, is KAGVTQTPRYLIKTRGQQVTLSCSPISGHRSVSWYQQTPGQGLQFLFEYFSETQRNKGNFPGRFSGRQFSNSRSEMNVSTLELGDSALYLCASSLGQGGEKLFFGSGTQLSVL.

This chain uses TRBV9 with TRBJ2-1; 9 bases map to TRBD2. Germline V CDR1 and CDR2: SGDLS, YYNGEE. V lost 5 bases, J lost 4 bases, and 10 bases stayed unmatched. The CDR3 runs 16 residues. Written as DNA, the CDR3 is TGTGCCAGCAGTAGCGGGGGTCACGGGGGATACAATGAGCAGTTCTTC. Protein: CASSSGGHGGYNEQFF.

The V gene is TRBV27, the J gene TRBJ2-1; D not certain. The V gene's germline CDR1 is MNHEY and CDR2 SMNVEV (reference sequence). The CDR3 covers 14 residues. V dropped 6 bases and J dropped 0 bases, with 9 bases sitting between them. In DNA form, the CDR3 reads TGTGCCAGCAGAGAGCTTAGCTCCTACAATGAGCAGTTCTTC. Its translation is CASRELSSYNEQFF.

This clone occurred once. The chain joins TRBV6-5 to TRBJ2-2; D uncertain. The CDR3 is 15 residues long. V dropped 2 bases and J dropped 1 base, with 8 bases sitting between them. Germline CDR1 reads MNHEY; CDR2 reads SVGAGI. CDR3 coding DNA: TGTGCCAGCAGTTACGGCGGCGTGAACACCGGGGAGCTGTTTTTT. Amino acids: CASSYGGVNTGELFF.

A remark on this clone: At one end the junction does not follow the germline gene, possibly because of a read error. This sequence joins TRBV27 and TRBJ1-1; D call uncertain. The germline CDR1 and CDR2 sequences are MNHEY and SMNVEV (reference sequence). CDR3 length equals 13 residues. CDR3 in DNA: TGTGCCAGCAGTTTTCGGCAGGTCACTGAAGCTTTCTTC. Protein sequence: CASSFRQVTEAFF.